The entry below describes one T cell receptor (beta chain). Its antigen is unknown. Qualities for individual bases were not recorded, and no much larger clone is one base off. This sample was taken from a study of CD8 T cells in Susac syndrome (dated by TCRdb to between 2018 and 2021). Turning to the overall study: The study used repertoire sequencing to test whether antigen drove CD8+ T cell activation and differentiation in Susac syndrome.

High-throughput TCR beta sequencing profiled peripheral blood CD8+ and CD4+ T cells from healthy donors, Susac syndrome patients and multiple sclerosis patients. The multiple sclerosis controls were treatment-naive patients whose relapsing-remitting disease, either stable or active, fulfilled the revised McDonald criteria. Bulk CD8+ and CD4+ T cells were purified by magnetic negative isolation, while CD8+ TEMRA cells were enriched using FACS. Blood was drawn into EDTA tubes, processed within 24 hours, and PBMCs were isolated by density gradient centrifugation. PBMCs intended for TCR sequencing were cryopreserved in liquid nitrogen and were subsequently thawed in a 37 degrees C water bath. The sorted or isolated CD4+, CD8+ and CD8+ TEMRA cells had a purity of 90% or higher. RNA was extracted with the RNeasy kit and roughly 0.45 to 1 ug was reverse transcribed using random hexamers. The immunoSEQ multiplex PCR assay, which covers 54 Vbeta and 13 Jbeta segments, was used to amplify TCR beta CDR3 regions. PCR amplification bias was corrected by using a synthetic template baseline for primer optimization and computational correction. On the study's bioinformatics: Only productive sequences were kept, with reads annotated to V, D and J genes according to IMGT and analyzed in immunoSEQ Analyzer. To calculate clonality, Shannon entropy was normalized by log2 of the number of productive unique sequences and then subtracted from one. Public and private clones were assessed among the 100 most prevalent clones of each patient and control. A clone was defined as Susac-specific if it was absent from the healthy and MS cohorts, from around 960 published viral clones and from other ImmuneACCESS disease sequences. TCRdb applied fastp at Q25 and MiXCR to the public reads, then kept only in-frame beta chains. CDR3 protein sequences are deduplicated, and each keeps its most common genes and DNA. The V and J calls were not made by the authors but by TCRdb's processing. The sample profile shows 150,000 to 250,000 distinct CDR3 sequences; roughly 96% of them were found once. Of the sample, 0.085% to 0.095% is held by the ten largest clones.

Per the germline V gene (reference sequence), SGHNT is the CDR1 and YYREEE is the CDR2. V and J are trimmed by 6 bases and 8 bases, and the gene matches miss 13 bases of the junction. The CDR3 contains 15 residues, cysteine and phenylalanine counted. This entry keeps only the CDR3 DNA: 45 bases, framed from base 1. What the study reported, not specific to this receptor: The number of individuals in the TCR sequencing and HLA analysis was acknowledged as relatively small.

The V and J segments used are TRBV5-4 and TRBJ1-2, with 10 central nucleotides matching TRBD1. The source material was CD4+ T cells from PBMCs. The TCR was taken from a human donor with multiple sclerosis. CDR3 sequence: CASTFGQGEFRGYTF. The nucleotide sequence is given as TGTGCCAGCACTTTCGGACAGGGGGAATTTCGAGGCTACACCTTC.